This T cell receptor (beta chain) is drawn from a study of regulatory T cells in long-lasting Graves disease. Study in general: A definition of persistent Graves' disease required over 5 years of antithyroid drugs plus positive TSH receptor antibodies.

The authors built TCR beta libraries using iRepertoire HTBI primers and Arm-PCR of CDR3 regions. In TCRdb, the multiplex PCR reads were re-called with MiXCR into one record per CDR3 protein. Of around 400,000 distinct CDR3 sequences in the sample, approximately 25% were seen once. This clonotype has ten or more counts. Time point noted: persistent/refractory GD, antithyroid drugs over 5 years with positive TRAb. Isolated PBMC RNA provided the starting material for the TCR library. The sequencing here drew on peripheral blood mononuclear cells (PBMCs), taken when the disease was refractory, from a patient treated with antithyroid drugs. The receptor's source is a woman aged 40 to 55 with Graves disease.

The CDR3, as DNA: TGTGCCACCAGCAGGGCTCTCGGGTTTCTTAATGAGCAGTTCTTC. Translation gives CATSRALGFLNEQFF. V usage is TRBV15 and J usage is TRBJ2-1; no firm D call. The CDR3 covers 15 residues. The ends were cut back, 3 bases at V and 7 bases at J, with 16 bases in the middle. Per the germline V gene, CDR1 is LNHNV and CDR2 is YYDKDF (reference sequence).